The rows below give T cell receptor beta chains drawn from one sample of a study of cytomegalovirus exposure and HLA in healthy donors. The repertoire was sequenced with immunoSEQ multiplex PCR; TCRdb's copy has only in-frame clones and lacks some. Here the sample spans about 83,000 clones, 65% to 75% being singletons. The specimen was PBMCs. The receptors come from a man aged 55-75 years in good health and CMV-seronegative. Each CDR3 is given with its conserved first and last residue. D genes are given only for firm matches. Only some rows state a clone size, as once, few, many or a class for expanded clones.

v_call: TRBV27; j_call: TRBJ2-3; cdr3_length: 16; d_call: .; clone_size: .; cdr3_nt: TGTGCCAGCAGTTTATCGGGAGGGGGGGGGACAGATACGCAGTATTTT; cdr3_aa: CASSLSGGGGTDTQYF
v_call: TRBV19; j_call: TRBJ1-1; cdr3_length: 13; d_call: .; clone_size: few; cdr3_nt: TGTGCCAGTGTTGGACAGTTGGGAACTGAAGCTTTCTTT; cdr3_aa: CASVGQLGTEAFF
v_call: TRBV6-1; j_call: TRBJ2-7; cdr3_length: 15; d_call: .; clone_size: many; cdr3_nt: TGTGCCAGCAGTGAACTAGGGGACTTTCTCTACGAGCAGTACTTC; cdr3_aa: CASSELGDFLYEQYF
v_call: TRBV19; j_call: TRBJ1-5; cdr3_length: 15; d_call: TRBD1; clone_size: .; cdr3_nt: TGTGCCAGTAGTGCCACCCAACAGGGGAATCAGCCCCAGCATTTT; cdr3_aa: CASSATQQGNQPQHF
v_call: TRBV27; j_call: TRBJ2-3; cdr3_length: 15; d_call: TRBD1; clone_size: .; cdr3_nt: TGTGCCAGCAGTCCCCGACAGGGGACCACAGATACGCAGTATTTT; cdr3_aa: CASSPRQGTTDTQYF
v_call: TRBV6-6; j_call: TRBJ1-5; cdr3_length: 14; d_call: .; clone_size: few; cdr3_nt: TGTGCCAGCAGTTACTCGGGAGGGAATCAGCCCCAGCATTTT; cdr3_aa: CASSYSGGNQPQHF
v_call: TRBV30; j_call: TRBJ1-1; cdr3_length: 17; d_call: .; clone_size: once; cdr3_nt: TGTGCCTGGAGTCCAGAGGGGGGGGGCGGGTTGAACACTGAAGCTTTCTTT; cdr3_aa: CAWSPEGGGGLNTEAFF
v_call: TRBV30; j_call: TRBJ1-2; cdr3_length: 14; d_call: .; clone_size: .; cdr3_nt: TGTGCCTGGAGAGACAGGCTAAGGAACTATGGCTACACCTTC; cdr3_aa: CAWRDRLRNYGYTF
v_call: TRBV9; j_call: TRBJ2-7; cdr3_length: 13; d_call: TRBD1; clone_size: .; cdr3_nt: TGTGCCAGCAGCTCCCGGACAGGGGCCGAGCAGTACTTC; cdr3_aa: CASSSRTGAEQYF
v_call: TRBV2; j_call: TRBJ2-6; cdr3_length: 14; d_call: .; clone_size: few; cdr3_nt: TGTGCCAGCAGTGAATCTATTGGGGCCAACGTCCTGACTTTC; cdr3_aa: CASSESIGANVLTF
v_call: TRBV7-3; j_call: TRBJ2-1; cdr3_length: 15; d_call: TRBD2; clone_size: once; cdr3_nt: TGTGCCAGCAGCTTAACTGCGGGGGGGTACAATGAGCAGTTCTTC; cdr3_aa: CASSLTAGGYNEQFF
v_call: TRBV23-1; j_call: TRBJ1-5; cdr3_length: 15; d_call: .; clone_size: .; cdr3_nt: TGCGCCAGCAGTCATCGGGAGAGGGTCGGCCAGCCCCAGCATTTT; cdr3_aa: CASSHRERVGQPQHF
v_call: TRBV11-2; j_call: TRBJ1-2; cdr3_length: 15; d_call: .; clone_size: .; cdr3_nt: TGTGCCAGCAGCTTAGATAGAGGGTCCCACTATGGCTACACCTTC; cdr3_aa: CASSLDRGSHYGYTF
v_call: TRBV10-1; j_call: TRBJ1-5; cdr3_length: 14; d_call: TRBD1; clone_size: .; cdr3_nt: TGCGCCAGCGCAGGACAGGGGGTAAATCAGCCCCAGCATTTT; cdr3_aa: CASAGQGVNQPQHF
v_call: TRBV19; j_call: TRBJ1-2; cdr3_length: 14; d_call: .; clone_size: .; cdr3_nt: TGTGCCAGTAGTATGCGCAGGTCCTCAGGGGGCTACACCTTC; cdr3_aa: CASSMRRSSGGYTF
v_call: TRBV6-5; j_call: TRBJ1-6; cdr3_length: 15; d_call: TRBD1; clone_size: .; cdr3_nt: TGTGCCAGCAGCCGATCACAGGGGCATAATTCACCCCTCCACTTT; cdr3_aa: CASSRSQGHNSPLHF
v_call: TRBV7-2; j_call: TRBJ2-7; cdr3_length: 15; d_call: TRBD1; clone_size: .; cdr3_nt: TGTGCCAGCAGCTTAGGGACAGGGTGGGCCTACGAGCAGTACTTC; cdr3_aa: CASSLGTGWAYEQYF
v_call: TRBV30; j_call: TRBJ1-2; cdr3_length: 13; d_call: .; clone_size: once; cdr3_nt: TGTGCCTGGAGTGGCGGGAGGAGCTATGGCTACACCTTC; cdr3_aa: CAWSGGRSYGYTF
v_call: TRBV7-8; j_call: TRBJ1-1; cdr3_length: 14; d_call: .; clone_size: .; cdr3_nt: TGTGCCAGCAGCTTTCGGGGGGGGGACACTGAAGCTTTCTTT; cdr3_aa: CASSFRGGDTEAFF
v_call: TRBV19; j_call: TRBJ1-2; cdr3_length: 12; d_call: TRBD1; clone_size: .; cdr3_nt: TGTGCCAGTAGTGGGGACAGCTATGGCTACACCTTC; cdr3_aa: CASSGDSYGYTF
v_call: TRBV7-9; j_call: TRBJ2-7; cdr3_length: 17; d_call: TRBD1; clone_size: .; cdr3_nt: TGTGCCAGCAGCTTAGAAGGGACAGGGGCCCGAGGAGACGAGCAGTACTTC; cdr3_aa: CASSLEGTGARGDEQYF
v_call: TRBV19; j_call: TRBJ1-5; cdr3_length: 15; d_call: .; clone_size: .; cdr3_nt: TGTGCCAGTAGTATTCAGTATTATAGCAATCAGCCCCAGCATTTT; cdr3_aa: CASSIQYYSNQPQHF
v_call: TRBV7-3; j_call: TRBJ2-7; cdr3_length: 13; d_call: .; clone_size: .; cdr3_nt: TGTGCCAGCAGCTTAACGAGACAGTCCGAGCAGTACTTC; cdr3_aa: CASSLTRQSEQYF
v_call: TRBV18; j_call: TRBJ2-3; cdr3_length: 14; d_call: TRBD1; clone_size: .; cdr3_nt: TGTGCCAGCTCACCCACAGGGGGCACAGATACGCAGTATTTT; cdr3_aa: CASSPTGGTDTQYF
v_call: TRBV5-1; j_call: TRBJ2-7; cdr3_length: 14; d_call: TRBD2; clone_size: .; cdr3_nt: TGCGCCAGCTTCCCCACTAGCGGGGGCTACGAGCAGTACTTC; cdr3_aa: CASFPTSGGYEQYF
v_call: TRBV9; j_call: TRBJ2-3; cdr3_length: 16; d_call: .; clone_size: .; cdr3_nt: TGTGCCAGCAGCTCCGGGCCTCAGGGCCTTACAGATACGCAGTATTTT; cdr3_aa: CASSSGPQGLTDTQYF
v_call: TRBV11-3; j_call: TRBJ2-5; cdr3_length: 16; d_call: TRBD1; clone_size: .; cdr3_nt: TGTGCCAGCAGCTTAGGCCGGACAGGGGGCGGCGAGACCCAGTACTTC; cdr3_aa: CASSLGRTGGGETQYF
v_call: TRBV7-2; j_call: TRBJ1-1; cdr3_length: 13; d_call: .; clone_size: .; cdr3_nt: TGTGCCAGCAGCCCCCAGGTAGCGTCTGAAGCTTTCTTT; cdr3_aa: CASSPQVASEAFF
v_call: TRBV7-9; j_call: TRBJ2-5; cdr3_length: 15; d_call: TRBD2; clone_size: once; cdr3_nt: TGTTCCAGCAGCTTAGCGGGGGGTATGGGGGAGACCCAGTACTTC; cdr3_aa: CSSSLAGGMGETQYF
v_call: TRBV5-1; j_call: TRBJ2-2; cdr3_length: 14; d_call: TRBD2; clone_size: .; cdr3_nt: TGCGCCAGCACCCCGGGAGGATTTGGCGGGGAGCTGTTTTTT; cdr3_aa: CASTPGGFGGELFF
v_call: TRBV29-1; j_call: TRBJ1-1; cdr3_length: 11; d_call: .; clone_size: .; cdr3_nt: TGCAGCGTCCCCAGGGGTACTGAAGCTTTCTTT; cdr3_aa: CSVPRGTEAFF
v_call: TRBV6-5; j_call: TRBJ1-2; cdr3_length: 13; d_call: TRBD1; clone_size: .; cdr3_nt: TGTGCCAGCAGTGAAACAGGGGACTATGGCTACACCTTC; cdr3_aa: CASSETGDYGYTF
v_call: TRBV6-5; j_call: TRBJ2-7; cdr3_length: 15; d_call: TRBD2; clone_size: .; cdr3_nt: TGTGCCAGCAGTTCGGGGGGACTAGCTGCCTACGAGCAGTACTTC; cdr3_aa: CASSSGGLAAYEQYF
v_call: TRBV7-8; j_call: TRBJ1-4; cdr3_length: 12; d_call: .; clone_size: .; cdr3_nt: TGTGCCAGCAGCTTCCGTAATGAAAAACTGTTTTTT; cdr3_aa: CASSFRNEKLFF
v_call: TRBV19; j_call: TRBJ1-5; cdr3_length: 14; d_call: .; clone_size: .; cdr3_nt: TGTGCCAGTAGTATCCCCGGGGGCAATCAGCCCCAGCATTTT; cdr3_aa: CASSIPGGNQPQHF
v_call: TRBV5-1; j_call: TRBJ2-7; cdr3_length: 16; d_call: TRBD2; clone_size: .; cdr3_nt: TGCGCCAGCAGCTCCCTAGCGGGGGGCGATGCCTACGAGCAGTACTTC; cdr3_aa: CASSSLAGGDAYEQYF
v_call: TRBV6-1; j_call: TRBJ1-4; cdr3_length: 14; d_call: .; clone_size: once; cdr3_nt: TGTGCCAGCAGTGACCACAGGGCTAATGAAAAACTGTTTTTT; cdr3_aa: CASSDHRANEKLFF
v_call: TRBV4-2; j_call: TRBJ2-1; cdr3_length: 17; d_call: .; clone_size: once; cdr3_nt: TGTGCCAGCAGCCAAGGACAGAATGCTAGACGTACGAATGAGCAGTTCTTC; cdr3_aa: CASSQGQNARRTNEQFF
v_call: TRBV14; j_call: TRBJ1-4; cdr3_length: 15; d_call: TRBD1; clone_size: .; cdr3_nt: TGTGCCAGCAGCCAAATGGGACAGGGGGCTGAAAAACTGTTTTTT; cdr3_aa: CASSQMGQGAEKLFF
v_call: TRBV4-1; j_call: TRBJ2-5; cdr3_length: 15; d_call: TRBD2; clone_size: .; cdr3_nt: TGCGCCAGCAGCCATGGCTGGGGGGGCCAAGAGACCCAGTACTTC; cdr3_aa: CASSHGWGGQETQYF
v_call: TRBV5-4; j_call: TRBJ2-3; cdr3_length: 13; d_call: .; clone_size: .; cdr3_nt: TGTGCCAGCAGCTTGGTGGCCACAGATACGCAGTATTTT; cdr3_aa: CASSLVATDTQYF
v_call: TRBV21-1; j_call: TRBJ1-2; cdr3_length: 16; d_call: .; clone_size: .; cdr3_nt: TGTGCCAGCAGCATAACAGGGACGGACGCGGACTATGGCTACACCTTC; cdr3_aa: CASSITGTDADYGYTF
v_call: TRBV19; j_call: TRBJ1-4; cdr3_length: 15; d_call: .; clone_size: .; cdr3_nt: TGTGCCAGCCGCTCATACAGGGTCATAAGTGAAAAACTGTTTTTT; cdr3_aa: CASRSYRVISEKLFF
v_call: TRBV13; j_call: TRBJ2-3; cdr3_length: 16; d_call: .; clone_size: .; cdr3_nt: TGTGCCAGCAGCCCCTCCGGGGAGGGGGGCACAGATACGCAGTATTTT; cdr3_aa: CASSPSGEGGTDTQYF
v_call: TRBV5-1; j_call: TRBJ2-1; cdr3_length: 16; d_call: TRBD2; clone_size: .; cdr3_nt: TGCGCCAGCAGCCCGAAGACTAGCGGGGGGATATATGAGCAGTTCTTC; cdr3_aa: CASSPKTSGGIYEQFF
v_call: TRBV29-1; j_call: TRBJ1-5; cdr3_length: 15; d_call: TRBD1; clone_size: once; cdr3_nt: TGCAGCGCCCTTGGGACAGCTAATAGCAATCAGCCCCAGCATTTT; cdr3_aa: CSALGTANSNQPQHF